The rows below give T cell receptor beta chains drawn from one sample of a study of T cells in Graves' hyperthyroidism and ophthalmopathy. TCRdb reprocessed the multiplex PCR reads via MiXCR and lists one record per CDR3 protein. Of some 600,000 distinct CDR3 sequences in the sample, around 46% were seen once. Source material: peripheral blood or thyroid tissue (not recorded which). Receptors originate from a woman between 18 and 30 years old with Graves' hyperthyroidism. CDR3s include the opening cysteine and the closing phenylalanine or tryptophan. The D gene is left open where the match is weak. The size of a clone is reported for some rows only, either as once, few or many, or as a class for expanded clones.

v_gene	d_gene	abundance	j_gene	CDR3nt	CDR3aa
TRBV7-6	TRBD1	NA	TRBJ2-7	TGTGCCAGCAGCCCCCGGGACAGGGGGCACGAGCAGTACTTC	CASSPRDRGHEQYF
TRBV4-2	NA	NA	TRBJ2-5	TGTGCATGGAGCCAAGAGACCCAGTACTTC	CAWSQETQYF
TRBV2	TRBD2	few	TRBJ2-7	TGTGCCAGCAGTGAAGGGGCAGCGGGAGGGTTCTACGAGCAGTACTTC	CASSEGAAGGFYEQYF
TRBV7-9	NA	NA	TRBJ2-7	TGTGCCAGCAGACCGGGGTTTGACTCCTACGAGCAGTACTTC	CASRPGFDSYEQYF
TRBV7-9	TRBD1	NA	TRBJ1-5	TGTGCCAGCAGCTTACTTAAGACAGGGCACGATCAGCCCCAGCATTTT	CASSLLKTGHDQPQHF
TRBV7-8	NA	many	TRBJ1-1	TGTGCCAGCAGCTGGGGTGGTGGCACTGAAGCTTTCTTT	CASSWGGGTEAFF
TRBV2	NA	few	TRBJ1-4	TGTGCCAGCAGTTTGGAGGGGGTGGATGAAAAACTGTTTTTT	CASSLEGVDEKLFF
TRBV5-1	TRBD1	many	TRBJ1-5	TGCGCCAGCAGCCCTGGGACAGTCGGACAGCCCCAGCATTTT	CASSPGTVGQPQHF
TRBV7-2	NA	NA	TRBJ1-1	TGTGCCAGCAGCTTAGCTCCCACAGGTAAATACCTGAACACTGAAGCTTTCTTT	CASSLAPTGKYLNTEAFF
TRBV6-6	TRBD2	few	TRBJ2-5	TGTGCCAGCAGTTACTCGACTAGCATACACCAAGAGACCCAGTACTTC	CASSYSTSIHQETQYF
TRBV28	NA	NA	TRBJ2-7	TGTGCCAGCAGTTTCCAAGAGCAGTACTTC	CASSFQEQYF
TRBV6-5	NA	NA	TRBJ1-5	TGTGCCAGCAGTTACAGGTTCATCAACGCTCAGCCCCAGCATTTT	CASSYRFINAQPQHF
TRBV7-2	NA	NA	TRBJ2-2	TGTGCCAGCAGCCCAGGGGGGCGTCCGGGGCTGTTTTTT	CASSPGGRPGLFF
TRBV25-1	NA	NA	TRBJ1-2	TGTGCCAGCAGAGATAAAGAGACAGCATATGGCTACACCTTC	CASRDKETAYGYTF
TRBV11-3	NA	NA	TRBJ2-7	TGTGCCAGCAGCTTGCGGCAGTACTTC	CASSLRQYF
TRBV10-3	TRBD1	NA	TRBJ1-5	TGTGCCAGCAGAGGACAGGGGGGTTTAAATCAGCCCCAGCATTTT	CASRGQGGLNQPQHF
TRBV25-1	NA	NA	TRBJ1-6	TGTGCCAGCAGTGACAGGGATGGGTCACCCCTCCACTTT	CASSDRDGSPLHF
TRBV7-9	TRBD2	NA	TRBJ2-5	TGTGCCAGCAGCCCCCCAGGGCTAGCGGGAGTCGGAGAGACCCAGTACTTC	CASSPPGLAGVGETQYF
TRBV10-3	NA	once	TRBJ2-5	TGTGCCATCAGCCACGGAGGACAAGAGACCCAGTACTTC	CAISHGGQETQYF
TRBV2	TRBD1	few	TRBJ2-7	TGTGCCAGTACTCGGGACAGATCCTACGAGCAGTACTTC	CASTRDRSYEQYF
TRBV20-1	TRBD1	NA	TRBJ2-5	TGCAGTGCTGGGACAGACAGACAAGAGACCCAGTACTTC	CSAGTDRQETQYF
TRBV20-1	TRBD1	few	TRBJ1-1	TGCAGTGCTAGAAAAGGACAGGGGAACACTGAAGCTTTCTTT	CSARKGQGNTEAFF
TRBV9	NA	NA	TRBJ2-7	TGTGCCAGCAGCGTAGACTTGATAGACGAGCAGTACTTC	CASSVDLIDEQYF
TRBV19	NA	once	TRBJ2-7	TGTGCCAGTAGTATTGGGTTGTGGGAGGCGGCGGCCTACGAGCAGTACTTC	CASSIGLWEAAAYEQYF
TRBV9	NA	few	TRBJ1-1	TGTGCCAGCAGCGGGGGCAGGGGATGGACTGAAGCTTTCTTT	CASSGGRGWTEAFF
TRBV2	NA	many	TRBJ2-7	TGTGCCAGCAATAATCCTCACGGCTACGAGCAGTACTTC	CASNNPHGYEQYF
TRBV7-9	NA	NA	TRBJ1-2	TGTGCCAGCAGACCTGGACGCTATGGCTACACCTTC	CASRPGRYGYTF
TRBV25-1	NA	NA	TRBJ1-1	TGCGCCAGCAGCTCTCAGGGGTTTCCGGGAGCCTACCCTGAAGCTTTCTTT	CASSSQGFPGAYPEAFF
TRBV4-3	NA	NA	TRBJ2-5	TGCGCCAGCAGCCAAGATCGGAGGGATCAAGAGACCCAGTACTTC	CASSQDRRDQETQYF
TRBV7-2	NA	few	TRBJ2-7	TGTGCCAGCAGCAAGTTGGATTCCTACGAGCAGTACTTC	CASSKLDSYEQYF
TRBV2	NA	NA	TRBJ1-5	TGTGCCAGCAGCCCTTACCTCGAAGGCGGCAATCAGCCCCAGCATTTT	CASSPYLEGGNQPQHF
TRBV5-5	NA	NA	TRBJ1-2	TGTGCCAGCTACGGGGGGACCCCTGACGGCTACACCTTC	CASYGGTPDGYTF
TRBV7-2	NA	many	TRBJ1-6	TGTGCCAGCAGCTCTATATCGGGGATCTATTCACCCCTCCACTTT	CASSSISGIYSPLHF
TRBV11-1	NA	NA	TRBJ1-5	TGTGCCAGCAGCTCCTCCCTACAGGGTAATCAGCCCCAGCATTTT	CASSSSLQGNQPQHF
TRBV2	NA	NA	TRBJ1-5	TGTGCCAGCAGGGAGACTCATAGCAATCAGCCCCAGCATTTT	CASRETHSNQPQHF
TRBV7-2	NA	many	TRBJ1-1	TGTGCCAGCAGCTTAGCGAAGGGATTGAACACTGAAGCTTTCTTT	CASSLAKGLNTEAFF
TRBV19	NA	once	TRBJ1-6	TGTGCCAGTAGTATAATGGGCCGCCGAGATTCACCCCTCCACTTT	CASSIMGRRDSPLHF
TRBV7-9	NA	NA	TRBJ2-5	TGTGCCAGCAGCTCGGGAGGCGTCATGAACAGGGGGCAAGAGACCCAGTACTTC	CASSSGGVMNRGQETQYF
TRBV24-1	NA	NA	TRBJ1-6	TGTGCCAGCAGTGATATTGGGGGCAGGGGCAATTCACCCCTCCACTTT	CASSDIGGRGNSPLHF
TRBV11-3	TRBD2	many	TRBJ2-7	TGTGCCAGCAGCCGTCGGCAGCGGGAGTCCGACGAGCAGTACTTC	CASSRRQRESDEQYF
TRBV10-3	NA	once	TRBJ1-5	TGTGCTTTGACCAGTGGGGGGGGCAATCAGCCCCAGCATTTT	CALTSGGGNQPQHF
TRBV25-1	NA	many	TRBJ1-1	TGTGCCAGCAGTGAAAGGGGAGCAGAAGCTTTCTTT	CASSERGAEAFF
TRBV25-1	NA	NA	TRBJ1-2	TGTGCCAGCAGATCGGGACCGATTGGTGGCTACACCTTC	CASRSGPIGGYTF
TRBV4-2	TRBD1	NA	TRBJ1-5	TGTGCCAGCAGCCCGGAACAGGGGAACATCCTTAGCAATCAGCCCCAGCATTTT	CASSPEQGNILSNQPQHF
TRBV7-2	TRBD1	few	TRBJ1-5	TGTGCCAGCAGCTTAGCAGGGACAGGGGGTGGCAATCAGCCCCAGCATTTT	CASSLAGTGGGNQPQHF
TRBV2	NA	NA	TRBJ1-5	TGTGCCAGCAGTTTCGCCTTTAAGGTGCGGCAGCCCCAGCATTTT	CASSFAFKVRQPQHF
TRBV2	TRBD1	many	TRBJ1-6	TGTGCCAGCAGAGGACAGGGGACTTCACCCCTCCACTTT	CASRGQGTSPLHF
TRBV20-1	NA	NA	TRBJ1-4	TGCAGTGCTAGAGATGGAACCGCTTCAACTAATGAAAAACTGTTTTTT	CSARDGTASTNEKLFF
TRBV10-3	NA	many	TRBJ2-7	TGTGCCATCAACGGTGGGGCCACCTACGAGCAGTACTTC	CAINGGATYEQYF
TRBV20-1	NA	NA	TRBJ1-6	TGCAGTGCTAGAGGGACGGCAGGGGTAGGCTCACCCCTCCACTTT	CSARGTAGVGSPLHF
TRBV5-1	TRBD1	NA	TRBJ1-1	TGCGCCAGCAGCTCAGGGCCCCAGGGGGCGGACACTGAAGCTTTCTTT	CASSSGPQGADTEAFF
TRBV7-9	NA	NA	TRBJ2-7	TGTGCCAGCAGTAACGACTGGGCTGAGCAGTACTTC	CASSNDWAEQYF
TRBV29-1	TRBD2	many	TRBJ2-7	TGCAGCGTTGAAGTCTCTAGCGGGAGTCGTTACGAGCAGTACTTC	CSVEVSSGSRYEQYF
TRBV24-1	TRBD2	NA	TRBJ2-1	TGTGCCACCAGTGACTCATCTAGCGGGATATACAATGAGCAGTTCTTC	CATSDSSSGIYNEQFF